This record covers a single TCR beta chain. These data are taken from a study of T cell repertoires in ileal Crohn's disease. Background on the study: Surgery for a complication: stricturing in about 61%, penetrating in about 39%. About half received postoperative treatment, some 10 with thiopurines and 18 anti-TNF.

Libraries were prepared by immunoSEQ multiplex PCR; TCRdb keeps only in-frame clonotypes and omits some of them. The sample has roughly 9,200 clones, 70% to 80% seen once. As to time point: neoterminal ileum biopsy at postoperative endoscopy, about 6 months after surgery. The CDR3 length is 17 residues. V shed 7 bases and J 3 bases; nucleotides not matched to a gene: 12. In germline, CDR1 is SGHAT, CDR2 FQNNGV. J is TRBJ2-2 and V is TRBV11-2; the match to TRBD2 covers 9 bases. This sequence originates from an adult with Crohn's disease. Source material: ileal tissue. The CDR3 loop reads CASTIGLAGGDTGELFF. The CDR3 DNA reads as TGTGCCAGCACCATTGGCTTGGCGGGAGGGGACACCGGGGAGCTGTTTTTT.